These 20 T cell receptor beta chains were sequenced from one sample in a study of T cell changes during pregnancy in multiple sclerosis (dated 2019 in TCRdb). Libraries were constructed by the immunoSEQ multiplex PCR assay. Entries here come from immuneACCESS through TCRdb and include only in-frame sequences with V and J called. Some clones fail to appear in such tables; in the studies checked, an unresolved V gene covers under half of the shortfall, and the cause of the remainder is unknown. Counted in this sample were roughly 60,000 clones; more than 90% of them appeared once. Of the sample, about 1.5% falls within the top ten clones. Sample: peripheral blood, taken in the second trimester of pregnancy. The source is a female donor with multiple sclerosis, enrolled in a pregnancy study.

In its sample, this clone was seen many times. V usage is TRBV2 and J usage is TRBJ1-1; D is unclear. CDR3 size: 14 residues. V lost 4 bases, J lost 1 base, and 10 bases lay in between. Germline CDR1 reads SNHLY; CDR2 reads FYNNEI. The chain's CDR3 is CASSVIEQNTEAFF. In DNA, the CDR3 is TGTGCCAGCAGTGTTATCGAACAGAACACTGAAGCTTTCTTT. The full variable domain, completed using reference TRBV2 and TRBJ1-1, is EPEVTQTPSHQVTQMGQEVILRCVPISNHLYFYWYRQILGQKVEFLVSFYNNEISEKSEIFDDQFSVERPDGSNFTLKIRSTKLEDSAMYFCASSVIEQNTEAFFGQGTRLTVV.

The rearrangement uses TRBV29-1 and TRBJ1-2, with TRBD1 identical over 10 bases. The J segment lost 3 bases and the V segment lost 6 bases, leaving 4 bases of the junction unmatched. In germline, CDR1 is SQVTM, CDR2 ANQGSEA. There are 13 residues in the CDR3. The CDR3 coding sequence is TGCAGCGTCCGACAGGGGGCAGACTATGGCTACACCTTC. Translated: CSVRQGADYGYTF.

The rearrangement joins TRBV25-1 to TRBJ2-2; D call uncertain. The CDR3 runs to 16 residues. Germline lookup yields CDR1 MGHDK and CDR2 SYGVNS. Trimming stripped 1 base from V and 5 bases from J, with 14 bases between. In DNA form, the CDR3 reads TGTGCCAGCAGTGAATTGTACAGCTTATTAACCGGGGAGCTGTTTTTT. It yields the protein CASSELYSLLTGELFF.

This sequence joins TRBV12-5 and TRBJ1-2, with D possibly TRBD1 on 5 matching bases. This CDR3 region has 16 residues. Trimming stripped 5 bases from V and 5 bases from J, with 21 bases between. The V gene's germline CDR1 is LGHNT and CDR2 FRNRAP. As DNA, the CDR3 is TGTGCTAGTGGTCCTGCCTATGGGTCAGGGAGGTATGGCTACACCTTC. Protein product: CASGPAYGSGRYGYTF.

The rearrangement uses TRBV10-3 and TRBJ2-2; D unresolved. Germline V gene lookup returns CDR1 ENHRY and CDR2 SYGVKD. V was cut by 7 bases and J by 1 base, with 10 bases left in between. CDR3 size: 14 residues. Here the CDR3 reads CAINPGLNTGELFF. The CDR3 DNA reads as TGTGCCATCAACCCAGGCCTGAACACCGGGGAGCTGTTTTTT.

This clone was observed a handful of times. CDR3 nucleotides: TGTGCCAGCAGCTTACAGGCAGCCGGGGCCAACGTCCTGACTTTC. Amino acids: CASSLQAAGANVLTF. The chain combines TRBV7-9 with TRBJ2-6, with D uncertain. V lost 2 bases and J 4 bases, leaving 9 bases between the germline ends. The CDR3 runs to 15 residues. The germline V gene has CDR1 SEHNR and CDR2 FQNEAQ (reference sequence).

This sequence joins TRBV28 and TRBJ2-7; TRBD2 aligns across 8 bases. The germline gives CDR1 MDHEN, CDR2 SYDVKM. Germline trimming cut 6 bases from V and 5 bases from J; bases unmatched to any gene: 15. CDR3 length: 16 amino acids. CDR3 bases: TGTGCCAGCAGCCGTGGTGCGGGAGGATTATTAGACGAGCAGTACTTC. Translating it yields CASSRGAGGLLDEQYF.

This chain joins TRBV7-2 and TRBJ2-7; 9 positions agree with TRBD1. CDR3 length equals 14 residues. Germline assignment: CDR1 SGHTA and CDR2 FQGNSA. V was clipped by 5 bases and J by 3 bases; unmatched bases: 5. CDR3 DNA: TGTGCCAGCAGCCAAGGGACAGGGAACTACGAGCAGTACTTC. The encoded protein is CASSQGTGNYEQYF.

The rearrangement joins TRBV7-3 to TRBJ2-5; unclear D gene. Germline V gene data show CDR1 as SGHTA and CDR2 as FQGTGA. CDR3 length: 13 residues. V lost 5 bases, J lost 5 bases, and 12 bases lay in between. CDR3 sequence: CASSRAPVETQYF. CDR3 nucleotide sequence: TGTGCCAGCAGCCGCGCTCCGGTGGAGACCCAGTACTTC.

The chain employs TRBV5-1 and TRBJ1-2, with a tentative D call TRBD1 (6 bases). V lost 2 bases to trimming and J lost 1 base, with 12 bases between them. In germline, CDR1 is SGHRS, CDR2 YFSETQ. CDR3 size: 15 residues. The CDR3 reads CASSFSLQGNYGYTF. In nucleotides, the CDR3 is TGCGCCAGCAGCTTTTCCTTACAGGGTAACTATGGCTACACCTTC.

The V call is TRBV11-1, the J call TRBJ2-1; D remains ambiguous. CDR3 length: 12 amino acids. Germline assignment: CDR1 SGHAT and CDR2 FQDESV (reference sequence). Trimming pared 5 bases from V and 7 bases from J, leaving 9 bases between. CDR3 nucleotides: TGTGCCAGCAGCCCTAAGTTAAATGAGCAGTTCTTC. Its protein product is CASSPKLNEQFF.

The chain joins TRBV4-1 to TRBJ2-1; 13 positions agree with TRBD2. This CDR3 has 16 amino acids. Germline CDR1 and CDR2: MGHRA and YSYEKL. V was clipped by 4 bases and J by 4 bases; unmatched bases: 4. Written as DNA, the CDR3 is TGCGCCAGCAGCCGCGGACTAGCGGGAGAATACAATGAGCAGTTCTTC. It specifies CASSRGLAGEYNEQFF.

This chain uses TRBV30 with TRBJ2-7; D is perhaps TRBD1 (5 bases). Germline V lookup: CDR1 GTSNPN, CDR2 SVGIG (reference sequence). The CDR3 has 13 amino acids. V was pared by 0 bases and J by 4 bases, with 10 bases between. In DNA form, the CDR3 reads TGTGCCTGGAGTGTAGTGTCAGGGTACGAGCAGTACTTC. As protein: CAWSVVSGYEQYF.

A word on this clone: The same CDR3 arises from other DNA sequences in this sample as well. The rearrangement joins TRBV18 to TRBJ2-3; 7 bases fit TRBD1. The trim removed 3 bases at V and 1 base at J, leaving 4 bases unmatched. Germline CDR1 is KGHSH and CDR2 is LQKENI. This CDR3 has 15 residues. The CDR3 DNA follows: TGTGCCAGCTCACCCGGACAGGTCGGCACAGATACGCAGTATTTT. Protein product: CASSPGQVGTDTQYF. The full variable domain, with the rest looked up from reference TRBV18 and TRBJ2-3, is NAGVMQNPRHLVRRRGQEARLRCSPMKGHSHVYWYRQLPEEGLKFMVYLQKENIIDESGMPKERFSAEFPKEGPSILRIQQVVRGDSAAYFCASSPGQVGTDTQYFGPGTRLTVL.

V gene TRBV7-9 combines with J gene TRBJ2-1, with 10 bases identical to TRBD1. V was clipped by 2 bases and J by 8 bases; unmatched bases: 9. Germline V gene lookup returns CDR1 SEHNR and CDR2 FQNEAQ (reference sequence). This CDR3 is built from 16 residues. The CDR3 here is CASSLPLTGGGDEQFF. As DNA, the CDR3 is TGTGCCAGCAGCTTACCACTGACAGGGGGCGGCGATGAGCAGTTCTTC.

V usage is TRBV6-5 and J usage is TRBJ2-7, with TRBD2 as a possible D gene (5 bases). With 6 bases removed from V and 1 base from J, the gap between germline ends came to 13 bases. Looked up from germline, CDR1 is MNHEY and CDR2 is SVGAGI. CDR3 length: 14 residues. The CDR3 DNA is TGTGCCAGCAGAAAACTAGGAGGTTCCTACGAGCAGTACTTC. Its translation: CASRKLGGSYEQYF.

The CDR3 is CAWSVLPVNTEAFF. In nucleotides, the CDR3 is TGTGCCTGGAGTGTGCTCCCAGTGAACACTGAAGCTTTCTTT. This sequence joins TRBV30 and TRBJ1-1; no firm D call. Per germline, CDR1 GTSNPN and CDR2 SVGIG (reference sequence). Trimming removed 0 bases from V and 0 bases from J, with 8 bases in between. The CDR3 totals 14 residues.

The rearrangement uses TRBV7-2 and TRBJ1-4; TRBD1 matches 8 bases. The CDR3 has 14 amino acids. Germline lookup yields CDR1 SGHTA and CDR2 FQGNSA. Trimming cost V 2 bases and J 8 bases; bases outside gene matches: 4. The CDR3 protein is CASSLRDRGEKLFF. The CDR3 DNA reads TGTGCCAGCAGCTTAAGAGACAGGGGAGAAAAACTGTTTTTT.

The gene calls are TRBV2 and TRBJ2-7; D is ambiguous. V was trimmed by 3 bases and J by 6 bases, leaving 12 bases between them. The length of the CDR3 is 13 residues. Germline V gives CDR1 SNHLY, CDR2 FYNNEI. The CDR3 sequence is CASSEGQMSEQYF. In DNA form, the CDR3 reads TGTGCCAGCAGTGAGGGCCAGATGAGCGAGCAGTACTTC. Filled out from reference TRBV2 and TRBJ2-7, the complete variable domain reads EPEVTQTPSHQVTQMGQEVILRCVPISNHLYFYWYRQILGQKVEFLVSFYNNEISEKSEIFDDQFSVERPDGSNFTLKIRSTKLEDSAMYFCASSEGQMSEQYFGPGTRLTVT.

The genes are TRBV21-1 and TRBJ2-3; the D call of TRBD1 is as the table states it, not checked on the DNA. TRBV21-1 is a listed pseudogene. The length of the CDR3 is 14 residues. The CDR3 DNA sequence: TGTGCCAGCAGCAAAGGGACAGCCACAGATACGCAGTATTTT. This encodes CASSKGTATDTQYF.